Below, one TCR beta chain is given with its context. The antigen is undetermined. CDR1 and CDR2 (germline): SGHTA, FQGTGA. This CDR3 is 19 amino acids long. V was clipped by 5 bases and J by 3 bases; unmatched bases: 14. TCRdb's table, derived via immunoSEQ multiplex PCR, lists solely in-frame clones and lacks some. The sample yields around 180,000 clones, almost 95% seen once. This sample is drawn from a study of T cell responses to AZD1222 COVID-19 vaccine. Findings and limits, study-wide: Vaccine-associated CD4 TCRs ranged over spike, dominating at 160-218 and 743-854. At baseline, seropositivity was found in only a handful of AZD1222 recipients.

The source material was peripheral blood, sampled on day 0 of AZD1222 vaccination. The chain couples TRBV7-3 to TRBJ2-6; 9 bases fit TRBD1. This receptor was obtained from an adult in good health. CDR3 coding DNA: TGTGCCAGCAGCATCACAGGGGGCGGCCTAGGCAGTGGGGCCAACGTCCTGACTTTC. It yields the protein CASSITGGGLGSGANVLTF.